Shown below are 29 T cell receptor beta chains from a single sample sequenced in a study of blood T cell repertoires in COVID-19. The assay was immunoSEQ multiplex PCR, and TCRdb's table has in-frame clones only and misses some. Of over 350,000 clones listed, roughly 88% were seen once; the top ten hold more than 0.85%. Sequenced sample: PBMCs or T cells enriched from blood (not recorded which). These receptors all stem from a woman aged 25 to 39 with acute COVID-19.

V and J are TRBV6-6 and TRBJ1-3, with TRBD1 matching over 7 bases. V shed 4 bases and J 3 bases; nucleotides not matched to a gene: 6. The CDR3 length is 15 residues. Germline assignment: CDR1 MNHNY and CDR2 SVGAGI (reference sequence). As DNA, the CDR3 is TGTGCCAGCAGTTCGGGACAGTTTCGTGGAAACACCATATATTTT. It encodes CASSSGQFRGNTIYF.

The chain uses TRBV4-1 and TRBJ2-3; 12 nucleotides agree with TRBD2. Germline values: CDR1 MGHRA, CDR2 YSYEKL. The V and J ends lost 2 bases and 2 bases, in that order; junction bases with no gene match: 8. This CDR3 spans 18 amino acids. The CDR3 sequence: CASSQTSGGPPPTDTQYF. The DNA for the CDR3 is TGCGCCAGCAGCCAAACTAGCGGGGGGCCACCCCCCACAGATACGCAGTATTTT.

The CDR3 is CASSSTGWAVDTIYF. The CDR3 coding sequence is TGTGCCAGCAGCTCGACAGGGTGGGCCGTGGACACCATATATTTT. The chain employs TRBV7-9 and TRBJ1-3; 7 bases map to TRBD1. Trimming at V came to 4 bases and at J to 8 bases, leaving 11 bases not matched to a gene. Germline V lookup: CDR1 SEHNR, CDR2 FQNEAQ (reference sequence). CDR3 length: 15 amino acids. The entire variable domain, with the rest obtained from reference TRBV7-9 and TRBJ1-3, is as follows: DTGVSQNPRHKITKRGQNVTFRCDPISEHNRLYWYRQTLGQGPEFLTYFQNEAQLEKSRLLSDRFSAERPKGSFSTLEIQRTEQGDSAMYLCASSSTGWAVDTIYFGEGSWLTVV.

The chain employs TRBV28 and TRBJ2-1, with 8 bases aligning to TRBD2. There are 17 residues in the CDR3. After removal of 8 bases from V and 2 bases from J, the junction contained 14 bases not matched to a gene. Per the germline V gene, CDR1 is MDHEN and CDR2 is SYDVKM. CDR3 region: CASRSRFPGGTYNEQFF. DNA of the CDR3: TGTGCCAGCCGCAGTAGATTTCCGGGGGGGACCTACAATGAGCAGTTCTTC.

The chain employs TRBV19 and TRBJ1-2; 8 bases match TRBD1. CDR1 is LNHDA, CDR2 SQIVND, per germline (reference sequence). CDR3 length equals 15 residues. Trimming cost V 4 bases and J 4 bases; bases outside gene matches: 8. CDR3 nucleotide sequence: TGTGCCAGTAGTACCCTCGGACAGGGCGGCTATGGCTACACCTTC. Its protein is CASSTLGQGGYGYTF.

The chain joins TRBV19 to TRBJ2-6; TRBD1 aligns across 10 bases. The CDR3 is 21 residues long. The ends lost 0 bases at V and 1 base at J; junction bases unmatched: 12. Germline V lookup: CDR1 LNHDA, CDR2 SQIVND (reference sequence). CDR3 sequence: CASSIDRWARQGASGANVLTF. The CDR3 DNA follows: TGTGCCAGTAGTATAGATCGATGGGCGCGACAGGGGGCGTCTGGGGCCAACGTCCTGACTTTC.

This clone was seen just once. Written as DNA, the CDR3 is TGCAGCGTTGGGACAGGGGGTTCCTACGAGCAGTACTTC. Protein product: CSVGTGGSYEQYF. The chain has TRBV29-1 and TRBJ2-7, with 10 bases lining up with TRBD1. Germline CDR1 is SQVTM and CDR2 is ANQGSEA. V shed 4 bases, J shed 1 base, and the junction held 1 base outside the gene matches. The CDR3 length is 13 residues.

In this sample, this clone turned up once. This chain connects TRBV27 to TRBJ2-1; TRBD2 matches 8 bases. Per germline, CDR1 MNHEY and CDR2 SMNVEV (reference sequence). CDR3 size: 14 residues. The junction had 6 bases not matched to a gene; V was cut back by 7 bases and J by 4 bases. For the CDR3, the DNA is TGTGCCAGCAAAGAACGCGGGGGGTACAATGAGCAGTTCTTC. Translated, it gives CASKERGGYNEQFF.

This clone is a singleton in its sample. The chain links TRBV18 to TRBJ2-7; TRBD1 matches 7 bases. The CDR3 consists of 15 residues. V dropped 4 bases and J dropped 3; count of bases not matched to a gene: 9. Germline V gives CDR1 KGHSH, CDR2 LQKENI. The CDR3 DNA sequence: TGTGCCAGCTCACAGCCGGGACAGCCTATCTACGAGCAGTACTTC. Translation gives CASSQPGQPIYEQYF.

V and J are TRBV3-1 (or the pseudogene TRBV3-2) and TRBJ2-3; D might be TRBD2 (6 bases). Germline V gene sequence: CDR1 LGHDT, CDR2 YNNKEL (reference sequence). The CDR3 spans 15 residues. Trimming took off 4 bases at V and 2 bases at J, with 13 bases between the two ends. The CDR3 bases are TGTGCCAGCAGCCCTCAATGGGACTTCACAGATACGCAGTATTTT. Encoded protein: CASSPQWDFTDTQYF.

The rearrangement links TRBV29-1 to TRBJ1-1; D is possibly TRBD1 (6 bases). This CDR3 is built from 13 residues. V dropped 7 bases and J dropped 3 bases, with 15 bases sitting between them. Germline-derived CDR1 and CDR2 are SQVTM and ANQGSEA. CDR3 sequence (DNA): TGCAGCGCCGCACAGGGATCCCACACTGAAGCTTTCTTT. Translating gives CSAAQGSHTEAFF.

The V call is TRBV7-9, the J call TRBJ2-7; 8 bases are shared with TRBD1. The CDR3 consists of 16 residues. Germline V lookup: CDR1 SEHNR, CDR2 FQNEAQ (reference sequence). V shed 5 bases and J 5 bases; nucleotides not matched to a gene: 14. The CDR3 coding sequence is TGTGCCAGCAGCCTTCGCAGGGGGCCACAAACCGACGAGCAGTACTTC. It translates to CASSLRRGPQTDEQYF.

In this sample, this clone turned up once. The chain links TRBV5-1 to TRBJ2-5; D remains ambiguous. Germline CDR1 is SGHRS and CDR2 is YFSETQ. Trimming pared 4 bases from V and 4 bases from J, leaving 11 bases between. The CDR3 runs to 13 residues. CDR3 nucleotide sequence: TGCGCCAGCAGCCCCTCTTCGGGAGAGACCCAGTACTTC. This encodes CASSPSSGETQYF.

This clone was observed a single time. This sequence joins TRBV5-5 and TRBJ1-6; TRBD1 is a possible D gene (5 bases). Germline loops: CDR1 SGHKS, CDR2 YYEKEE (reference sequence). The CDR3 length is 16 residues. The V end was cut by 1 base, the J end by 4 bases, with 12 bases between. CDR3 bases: TGTGCCAGCAGCTTGTTTCAAAGACAGTATAATTCACCCCTCCACTTT. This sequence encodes CASSLFQRQYNSPLHF.

In nucleotides, the CDR3 is TGTGCCAGTACCCCGGGGAGCTCTGGAAACACCATATATTTT. It codes for CASTPGSSGNTIYF. The chain links TRBV19 to TRBJ1-3; D not certain. The CDR3 loop spans 14 amino acids. Deletions cut 7 bases from V and 0 bases from J, with 10 bases between. The V gene's germline CDR1 is LNHDA and CDR2 SQIVND (reference sequence).

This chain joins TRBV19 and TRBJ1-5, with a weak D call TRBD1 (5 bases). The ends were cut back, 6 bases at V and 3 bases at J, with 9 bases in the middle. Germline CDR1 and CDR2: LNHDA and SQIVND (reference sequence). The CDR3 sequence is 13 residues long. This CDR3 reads CASRGGVNQPQHF. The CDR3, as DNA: TGTGCCAGTAGGGGAGGGGTCAATCAGCCCCAGCATTTT.

The chain's CDR3 is CASSPPDRDPYEQYF. The CDR3 nucleotides read TGTGCCAGCAGCCCCCCCGACAGGGACCCTTACGAGCAGTACTTC. The chain joins TRBV7-9 to TRBJ2-7, with 7 bases identical to TRBD1. Germline V lookup: CDR1 SEHNR, CDR2 FQNEAQ (reference sequence). J gave up 4 bases and V 5 bases, and 11 bases lay outside the gene matches. This CDR3 is built from 15 residues. Based on the CDR3 plus reference TRBV7-9 and TRBJ2-7, the full variable domain is DTGVSQNPRHKITKRGQNVTFRCDPISEHNRLYWYRQTLGQGPEFLTYFQNEAQLEKSRLLSDRFSAERPKGSFSTLEIQRTEQGDSAMYLCASSPPDRDPYEQYFGPGTRLTVT.

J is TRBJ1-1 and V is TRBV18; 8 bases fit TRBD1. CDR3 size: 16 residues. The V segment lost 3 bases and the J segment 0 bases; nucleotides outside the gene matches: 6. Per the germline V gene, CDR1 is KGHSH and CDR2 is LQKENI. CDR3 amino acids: CASSPQDRVLNTEAFF. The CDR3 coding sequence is TGTGCCAGCTCACCCCAGGACAGGGTTTTGAACACTGAAGCTTTCTTT.

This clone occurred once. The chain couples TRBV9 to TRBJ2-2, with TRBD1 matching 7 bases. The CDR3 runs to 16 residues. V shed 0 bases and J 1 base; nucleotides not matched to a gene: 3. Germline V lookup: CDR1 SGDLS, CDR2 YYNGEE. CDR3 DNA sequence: TGTGCCAGCAGCGTAGCTCGGGACAGGAACACCGGGGAGCTGTTTTTT. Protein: CASSVARDRNTGELFF.

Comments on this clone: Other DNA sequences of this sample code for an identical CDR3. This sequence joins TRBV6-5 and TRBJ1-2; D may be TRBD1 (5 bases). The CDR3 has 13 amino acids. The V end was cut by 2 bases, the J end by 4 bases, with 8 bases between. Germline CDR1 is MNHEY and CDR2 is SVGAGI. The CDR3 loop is CASSYGGGYGYTF. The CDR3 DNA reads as TGTGCCAGCAGTTACGGGGGAGGCTATGGCTACACCTTC.

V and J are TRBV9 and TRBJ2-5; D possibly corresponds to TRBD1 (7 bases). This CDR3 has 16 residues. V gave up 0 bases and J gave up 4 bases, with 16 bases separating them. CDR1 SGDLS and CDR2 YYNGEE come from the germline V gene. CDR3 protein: CASSVVQAGGIETQYF. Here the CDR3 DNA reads TGTGCCAGCAGCGTAGTTCAGGCAGGGGGGATAGAGACCCAGTACTTC.

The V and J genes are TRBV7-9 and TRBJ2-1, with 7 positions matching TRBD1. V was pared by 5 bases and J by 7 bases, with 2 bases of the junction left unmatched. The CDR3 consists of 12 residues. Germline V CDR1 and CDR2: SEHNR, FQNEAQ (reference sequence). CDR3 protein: CASSVQGNEQFF. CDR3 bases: TGTGCCAGCAGCGTACAGGGGAATGAGCAGTTCTTC.

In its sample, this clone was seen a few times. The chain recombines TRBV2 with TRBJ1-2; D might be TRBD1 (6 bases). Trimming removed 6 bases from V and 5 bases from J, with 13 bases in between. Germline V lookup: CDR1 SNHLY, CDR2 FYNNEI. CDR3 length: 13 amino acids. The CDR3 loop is CASRGTKEYGYTF. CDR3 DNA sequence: TGTGCCAGCAGGGGGACAAAAGAGTATGGCTACACCTTC.

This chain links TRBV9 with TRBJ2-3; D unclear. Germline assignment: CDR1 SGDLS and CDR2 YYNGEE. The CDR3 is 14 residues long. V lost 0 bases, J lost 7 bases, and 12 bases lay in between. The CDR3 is CASSVGLTFHTQYF. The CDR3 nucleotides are TGTGCCAGCAGCGTAGGACTGACCTTTCATACGCAGTATTTT.

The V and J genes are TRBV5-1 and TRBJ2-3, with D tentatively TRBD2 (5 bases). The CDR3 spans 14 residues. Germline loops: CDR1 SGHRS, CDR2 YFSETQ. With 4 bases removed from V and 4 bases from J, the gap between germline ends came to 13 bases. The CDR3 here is CASSPGFLPDTQYF. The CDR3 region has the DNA TGCGCCAGCAGCCCGGGGTTCCTCCCAGATACGCAGTATTTT. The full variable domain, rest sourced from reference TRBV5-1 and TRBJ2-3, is KAGVTQTPRYLIKTRGQQVTLSCSPISGHRSVSWYQQTPGQGLQFLFEYFSETQRNKGNFPGRFSGRQFSNSRSEMNVSTLELGDSALYLCASSPGFLPDTQYFGPGTRLTVL.

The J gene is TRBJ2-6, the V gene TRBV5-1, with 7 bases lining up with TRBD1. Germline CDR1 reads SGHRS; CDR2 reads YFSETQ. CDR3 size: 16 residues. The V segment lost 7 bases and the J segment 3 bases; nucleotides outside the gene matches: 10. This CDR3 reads CASQRTGDSGANVLTF. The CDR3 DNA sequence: TGCGCCAGCCAACGTACAGGGGATAGTGGGGCCAACGTCCTGACTTTC.

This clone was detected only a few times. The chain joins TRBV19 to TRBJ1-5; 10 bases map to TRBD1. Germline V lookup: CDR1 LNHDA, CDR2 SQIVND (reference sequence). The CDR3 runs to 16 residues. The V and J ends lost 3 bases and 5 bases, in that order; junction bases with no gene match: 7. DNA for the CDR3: TGTGCCAGTAGTATTACCCGACAGGGGGCCTATCAGCCCCAGCATTTT. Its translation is CASSITRQGAYQPQHF.

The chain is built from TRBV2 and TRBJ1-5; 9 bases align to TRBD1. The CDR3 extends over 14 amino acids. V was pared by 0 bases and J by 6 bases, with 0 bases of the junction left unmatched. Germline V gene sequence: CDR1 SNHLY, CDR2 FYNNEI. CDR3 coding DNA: TGTGCCAGCAGTGAAGCGGGACAGGGTCAGCCCCAGCATTTT. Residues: CASSEAGQGQPQHF.

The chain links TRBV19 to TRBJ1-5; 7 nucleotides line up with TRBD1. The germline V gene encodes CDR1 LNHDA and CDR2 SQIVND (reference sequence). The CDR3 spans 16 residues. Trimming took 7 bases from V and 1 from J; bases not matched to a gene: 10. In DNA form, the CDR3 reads TGTGCCAGTACCCTATTCGGACAGGACAGCAATCAGCCCCAGCATTTT. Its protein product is CASTLFGQDSNQPQHF.